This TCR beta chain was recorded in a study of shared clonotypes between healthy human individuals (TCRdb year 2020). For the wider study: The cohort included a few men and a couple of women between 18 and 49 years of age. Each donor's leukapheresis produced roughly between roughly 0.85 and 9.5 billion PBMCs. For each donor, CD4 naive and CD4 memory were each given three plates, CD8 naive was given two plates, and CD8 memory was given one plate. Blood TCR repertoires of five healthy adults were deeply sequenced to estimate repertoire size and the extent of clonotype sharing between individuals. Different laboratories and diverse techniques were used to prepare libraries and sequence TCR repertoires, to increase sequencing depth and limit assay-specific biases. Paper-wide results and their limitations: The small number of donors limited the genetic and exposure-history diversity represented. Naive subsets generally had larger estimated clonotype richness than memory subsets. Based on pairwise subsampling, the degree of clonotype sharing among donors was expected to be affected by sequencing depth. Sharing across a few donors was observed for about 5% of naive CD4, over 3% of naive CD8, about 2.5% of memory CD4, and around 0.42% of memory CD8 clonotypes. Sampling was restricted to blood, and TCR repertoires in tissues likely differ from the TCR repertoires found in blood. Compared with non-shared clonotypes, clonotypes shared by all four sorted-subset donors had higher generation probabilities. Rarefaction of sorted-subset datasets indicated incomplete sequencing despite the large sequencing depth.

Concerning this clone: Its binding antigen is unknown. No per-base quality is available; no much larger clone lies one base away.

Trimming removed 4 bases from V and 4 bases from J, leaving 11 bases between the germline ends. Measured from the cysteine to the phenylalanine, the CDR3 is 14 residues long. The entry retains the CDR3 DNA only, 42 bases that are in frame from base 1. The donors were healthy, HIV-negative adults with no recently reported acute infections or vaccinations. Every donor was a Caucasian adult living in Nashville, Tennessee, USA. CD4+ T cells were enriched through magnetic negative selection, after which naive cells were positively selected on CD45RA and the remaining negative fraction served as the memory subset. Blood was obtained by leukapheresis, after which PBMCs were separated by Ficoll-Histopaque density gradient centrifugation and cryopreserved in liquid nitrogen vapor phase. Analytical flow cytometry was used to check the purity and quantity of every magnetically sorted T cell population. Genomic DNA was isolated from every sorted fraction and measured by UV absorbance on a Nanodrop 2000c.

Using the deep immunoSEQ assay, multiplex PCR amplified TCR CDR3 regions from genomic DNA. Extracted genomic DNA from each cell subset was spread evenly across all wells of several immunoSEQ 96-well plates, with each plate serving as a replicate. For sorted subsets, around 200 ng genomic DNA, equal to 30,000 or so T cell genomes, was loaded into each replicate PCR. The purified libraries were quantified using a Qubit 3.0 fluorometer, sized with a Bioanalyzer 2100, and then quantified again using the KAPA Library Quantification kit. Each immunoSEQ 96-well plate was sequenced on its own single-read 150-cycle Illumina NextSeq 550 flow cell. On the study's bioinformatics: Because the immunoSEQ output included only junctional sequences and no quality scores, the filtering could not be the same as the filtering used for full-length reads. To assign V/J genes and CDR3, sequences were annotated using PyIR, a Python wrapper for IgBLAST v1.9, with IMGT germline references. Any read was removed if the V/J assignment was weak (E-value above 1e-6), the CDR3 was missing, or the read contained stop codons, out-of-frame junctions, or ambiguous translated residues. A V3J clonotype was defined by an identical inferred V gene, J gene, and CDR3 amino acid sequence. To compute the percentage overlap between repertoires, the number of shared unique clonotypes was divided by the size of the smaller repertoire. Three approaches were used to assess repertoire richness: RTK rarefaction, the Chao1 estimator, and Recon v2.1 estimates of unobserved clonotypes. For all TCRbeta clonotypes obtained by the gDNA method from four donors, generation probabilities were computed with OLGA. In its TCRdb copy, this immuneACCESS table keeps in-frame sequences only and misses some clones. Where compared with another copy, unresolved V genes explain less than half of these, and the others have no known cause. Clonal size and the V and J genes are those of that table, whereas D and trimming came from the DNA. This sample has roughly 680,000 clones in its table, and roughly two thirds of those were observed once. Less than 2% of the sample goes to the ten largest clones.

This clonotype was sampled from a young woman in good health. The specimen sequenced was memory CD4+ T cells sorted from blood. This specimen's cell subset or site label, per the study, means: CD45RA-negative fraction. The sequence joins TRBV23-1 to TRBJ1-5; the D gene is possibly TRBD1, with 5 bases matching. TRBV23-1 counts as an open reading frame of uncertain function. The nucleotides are TGCGCCAGCAGTCTCGCAGGGACGAATCAGCCCCAGCATTTT. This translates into CASSLAGTNQPQHF.